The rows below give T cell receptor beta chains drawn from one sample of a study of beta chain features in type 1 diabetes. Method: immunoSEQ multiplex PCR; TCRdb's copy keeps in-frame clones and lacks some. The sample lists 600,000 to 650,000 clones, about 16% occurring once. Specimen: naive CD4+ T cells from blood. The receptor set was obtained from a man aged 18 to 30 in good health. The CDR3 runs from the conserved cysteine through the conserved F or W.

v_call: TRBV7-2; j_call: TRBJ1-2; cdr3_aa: CASSPDRGHGYTF
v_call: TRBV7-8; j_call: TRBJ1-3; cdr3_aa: CASSPGGGNTIYF
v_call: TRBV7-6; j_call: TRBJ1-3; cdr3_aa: CASSTGNTIYF
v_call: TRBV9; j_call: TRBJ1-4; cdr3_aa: CASSVGPREVSEKLFF
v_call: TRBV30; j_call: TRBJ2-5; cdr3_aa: CAWLSGVRTQYF
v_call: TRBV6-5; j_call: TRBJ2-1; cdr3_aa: CASSLRSSYNEQFF
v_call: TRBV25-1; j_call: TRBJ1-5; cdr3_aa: CASSEGQLGNQPQHF
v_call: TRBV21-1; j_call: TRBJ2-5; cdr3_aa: CASSKWTGGAETQYF
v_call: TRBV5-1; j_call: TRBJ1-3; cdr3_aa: CASSLAGSSGNTIYF
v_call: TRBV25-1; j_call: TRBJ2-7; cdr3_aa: CASPSPERAEEQYF
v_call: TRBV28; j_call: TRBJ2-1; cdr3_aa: CASSLITGLARFF
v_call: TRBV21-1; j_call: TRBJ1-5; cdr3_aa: CASSKGGGCDQPQHF
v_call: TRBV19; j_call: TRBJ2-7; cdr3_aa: CASTSNLAGEQYF
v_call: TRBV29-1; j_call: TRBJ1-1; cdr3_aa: CSVPSGGQGGTEAFF
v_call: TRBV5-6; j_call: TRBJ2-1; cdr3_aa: CASSSDLWVWRPYNEQFF
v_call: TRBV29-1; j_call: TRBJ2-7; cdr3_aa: CSVVRDRSYEQYF
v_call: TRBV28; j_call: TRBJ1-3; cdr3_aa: CASSTGVYSGNTIYF
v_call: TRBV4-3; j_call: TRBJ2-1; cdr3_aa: CASSQEVRDFYNEQFF
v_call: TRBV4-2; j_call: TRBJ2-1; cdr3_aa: CASSQDGDYNEQFF
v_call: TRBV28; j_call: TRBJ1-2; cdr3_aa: CASSRPDRLYGYTF
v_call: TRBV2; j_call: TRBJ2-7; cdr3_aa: CASSEAPSRGYEQYF
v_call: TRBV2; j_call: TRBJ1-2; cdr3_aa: CASSEDRVGGYTF
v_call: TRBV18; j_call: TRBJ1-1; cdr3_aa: CASSPQGVETEAFF
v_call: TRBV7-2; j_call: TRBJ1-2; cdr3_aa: CASSWTVPGYTF
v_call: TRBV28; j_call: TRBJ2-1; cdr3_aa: CASTQATINEQFF
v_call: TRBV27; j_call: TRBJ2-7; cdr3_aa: CASSLFQGTSREQYF
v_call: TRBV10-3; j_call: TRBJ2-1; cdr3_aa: CAATMGLAGLYAYNEQFF
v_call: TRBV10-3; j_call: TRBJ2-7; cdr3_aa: CAAWRGAPYEQYF
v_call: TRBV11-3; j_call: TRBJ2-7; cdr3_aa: CASSLASPGKQYF
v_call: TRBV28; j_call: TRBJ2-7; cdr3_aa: CATRSYEQYF
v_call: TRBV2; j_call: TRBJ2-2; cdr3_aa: CASRQGAGELFF
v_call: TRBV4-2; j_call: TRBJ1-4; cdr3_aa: CASSQNPLVALLEKLFF
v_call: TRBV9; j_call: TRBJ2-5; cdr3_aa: CASSLTSNQGIQYF
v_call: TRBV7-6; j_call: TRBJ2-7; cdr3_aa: CASSPRGTGSYEQYF
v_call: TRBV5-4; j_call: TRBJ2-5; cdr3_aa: CASSLAVSGMETQYF
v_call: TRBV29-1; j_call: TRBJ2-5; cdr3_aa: CSVGTGGPETQYF
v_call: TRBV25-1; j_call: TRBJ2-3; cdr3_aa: CASSEGPGVTDTQYF
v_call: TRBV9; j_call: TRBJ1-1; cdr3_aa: CASSVDWGRGMNTEAFF
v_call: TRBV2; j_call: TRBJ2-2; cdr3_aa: CASSVQGARGELFF
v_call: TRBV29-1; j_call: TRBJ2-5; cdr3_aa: CSVDHLGRGQETQYF
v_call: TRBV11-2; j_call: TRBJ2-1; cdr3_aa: CASSLRSYNEQFF
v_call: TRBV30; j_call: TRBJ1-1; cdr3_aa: CAWSDRDRTEAFF
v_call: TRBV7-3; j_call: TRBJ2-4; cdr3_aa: CASSPTLQRAPAKNIQYF
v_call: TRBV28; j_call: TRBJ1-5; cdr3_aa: CASSLLSAPQPQHF
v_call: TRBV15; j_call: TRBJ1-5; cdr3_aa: CATSRDTGGNQPQHF
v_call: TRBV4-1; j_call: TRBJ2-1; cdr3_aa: CASSLQGAEQFF